This T cell receptor (beta chain) stems from a study of beta chain features in type 1 diabetes. Reverse transcription of all isolated RNA meant that expressed TCRB transcripts were sequenced. Sequencing of naive, central memory and regulatory T cell samples gave an average of roughly 3.5 million reads. Sequencing was performed with immunoSEQ multiplex PCR; in TCRdb, only in-frame clones are kept and a portion is missing. The data contain 850,000 to 900,000 clones, under 20% of them singletons. The ends were cut back, 0 bases at V and 7 bases at J, with 12 bases in the middle. There are 14 residues in the CDR3. The germline V gene encodes CDR1 MNHNY and CDR2 SVGAGI (reference sequence). Notes on this clone: Its antigen is not known.

Overall study results and limits: Diminished insertions and augmented deletions at VDJ junctions characterized type 1 diabetes patients.

Each sorted population was over 98% pure. The sequence came from a woman aged 18-35 years in good health. The chain is built from TRBV6-6 and TRBJ1-1; D is unresolved. The sample comprised naive CD4+ T cells from blood. Here the CDR3 DNA reads TGTGCCAGCAGTTACTCGAGAGCGTCCCTTGAAGCTTTCTTT. Its protein is CASSYSRASLEAFF.